This TCR beta chain emerged from a study of blood T cell repertoires in COVID-19. Some clones are missing from TCRdb's copy, which holds only in-frame ones; the method was immunoSEQ multiplex PCR. The sample lists more than 90,000 clones; roughly 87% were seen once. Germline lookup yields CDR1 MNHEY and CDR2 SVGEGT. The V and J ends lost 5 bases and 1 base respectively, with 14 bases between them. There are 15 residues in the CDR3. This clonotype originated in a woman aged 60-70 years with COVID-19, enrolled during active disease. Sequenced input: peripheral blood. The chain combines TRBV6-2 or TRBV6-3 with TRBJ1-1; D is unresolved. CDR3 DNA: TGTGCCAGCAGTGGCCGGGTGGTTACGAACACTGAAGCTTTCTTT. Protein sequence: CASSGRVVTNTEAFF.